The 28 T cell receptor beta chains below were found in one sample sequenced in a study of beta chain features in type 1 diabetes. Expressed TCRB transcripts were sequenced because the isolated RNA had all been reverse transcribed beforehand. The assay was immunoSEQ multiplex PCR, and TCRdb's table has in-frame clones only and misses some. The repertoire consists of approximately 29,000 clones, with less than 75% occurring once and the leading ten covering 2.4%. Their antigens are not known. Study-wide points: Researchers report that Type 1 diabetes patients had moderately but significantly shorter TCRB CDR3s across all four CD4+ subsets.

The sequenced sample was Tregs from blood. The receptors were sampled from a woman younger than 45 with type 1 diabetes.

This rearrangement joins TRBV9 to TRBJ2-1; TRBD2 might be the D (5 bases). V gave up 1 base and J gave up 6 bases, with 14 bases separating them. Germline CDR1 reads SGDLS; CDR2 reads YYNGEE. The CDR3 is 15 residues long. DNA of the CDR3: TGTGCCAGCAGCGTATTGGAGAGCCGGGGCAATGAGCAGTTCTTC. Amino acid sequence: CASSVLESRGNEQFF.

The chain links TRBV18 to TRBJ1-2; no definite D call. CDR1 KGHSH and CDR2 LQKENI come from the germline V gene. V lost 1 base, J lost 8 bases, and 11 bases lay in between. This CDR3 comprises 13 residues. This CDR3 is CASSPQGGYGYTF. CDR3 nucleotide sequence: TGTGCCAGCTCACCACAGGGAGGATACGGCTACACCTTC.

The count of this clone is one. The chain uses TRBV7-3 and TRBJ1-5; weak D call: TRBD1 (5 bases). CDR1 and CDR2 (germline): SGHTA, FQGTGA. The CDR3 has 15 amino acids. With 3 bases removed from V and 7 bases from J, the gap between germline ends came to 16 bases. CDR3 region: CASSFIGGGGQPQHF. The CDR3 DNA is TGTGCCAGCAGCTTTATCGGGGGAGGAGGGCAGCCCCAGCATTTT.

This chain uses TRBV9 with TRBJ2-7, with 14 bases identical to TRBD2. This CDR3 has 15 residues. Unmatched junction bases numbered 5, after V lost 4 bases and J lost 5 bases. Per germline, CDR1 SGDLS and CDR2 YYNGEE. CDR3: CASSLGTSGRHEQYF. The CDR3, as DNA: TGTGCCAGCAGCCTCGGGACTAGCGGGAGACACGAGCAGTACTTC.

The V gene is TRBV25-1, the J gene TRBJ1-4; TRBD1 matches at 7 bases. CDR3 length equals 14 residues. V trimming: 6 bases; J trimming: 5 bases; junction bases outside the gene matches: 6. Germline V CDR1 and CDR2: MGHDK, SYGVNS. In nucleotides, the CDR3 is TGTGCCAGCAGCCTGACAGGGAGCAATGAAAAACTGTTTTTT. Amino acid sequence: CASSLTGSNEKLFF.

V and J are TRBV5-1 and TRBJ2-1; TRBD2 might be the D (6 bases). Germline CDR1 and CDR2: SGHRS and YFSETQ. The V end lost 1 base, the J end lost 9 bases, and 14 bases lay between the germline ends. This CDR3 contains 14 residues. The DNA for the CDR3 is TGCGCCAGCAGCTTGTATCGGACGGGAGTTGAGCAGTTCTTC. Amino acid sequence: CASSLYRTGVEQFF.

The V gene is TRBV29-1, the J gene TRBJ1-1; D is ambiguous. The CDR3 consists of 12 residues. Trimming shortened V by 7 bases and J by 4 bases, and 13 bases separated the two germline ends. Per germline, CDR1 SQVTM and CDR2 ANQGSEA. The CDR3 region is CSAGLAGTEAFF. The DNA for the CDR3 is TGCAGCGCCGGTCTTGCCGGCACTGAAGCTTTCTTT.

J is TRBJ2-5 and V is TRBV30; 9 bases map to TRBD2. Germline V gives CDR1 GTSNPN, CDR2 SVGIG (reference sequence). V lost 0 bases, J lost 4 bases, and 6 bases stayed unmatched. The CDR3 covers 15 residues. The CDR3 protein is CAWSVSSGRRETQYF. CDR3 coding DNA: TGTGCCTGGAGTGTGAGTAGCGGGAGAAGAGAGACCCAGTACTTC.

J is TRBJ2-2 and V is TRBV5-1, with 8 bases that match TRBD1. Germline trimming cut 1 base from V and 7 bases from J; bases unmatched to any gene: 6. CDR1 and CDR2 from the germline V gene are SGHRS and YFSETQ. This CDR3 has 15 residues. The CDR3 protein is CASSLTGQGSGELFF. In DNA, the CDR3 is TGCGCCAGCAGCTTGACTGGACAGGGTAGCGGGGAGCTGTTTTTT. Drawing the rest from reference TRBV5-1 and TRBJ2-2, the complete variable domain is KAGVTQTPRYLIKTRGQQVTLSCSPISGHRSVSWYQQTPGQGLQFLFEYFSETQRNKGNFPGRFSGRQFSNSRSEMNVSTLELGDSALYLCASSLTGQGSGELFFGEGSRLTVL.

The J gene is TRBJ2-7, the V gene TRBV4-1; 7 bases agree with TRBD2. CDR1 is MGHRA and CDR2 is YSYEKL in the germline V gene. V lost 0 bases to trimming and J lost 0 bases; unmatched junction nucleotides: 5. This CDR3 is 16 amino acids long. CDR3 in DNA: TGCGCCAGCAGCCAAGATGTGGGAGGGAGCTCCTACGAGCAGTACTTC. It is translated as CASSQDVGGSSYEQYF.

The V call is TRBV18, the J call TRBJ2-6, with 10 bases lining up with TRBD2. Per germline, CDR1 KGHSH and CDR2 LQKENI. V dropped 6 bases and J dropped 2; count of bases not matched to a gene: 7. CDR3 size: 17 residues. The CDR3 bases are TGTGCCAGCTCCCCCCCGGGACTAGCGACTGGGGCCAACGTCCTGACTTTC. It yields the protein CASSPPGLATGANVLTF. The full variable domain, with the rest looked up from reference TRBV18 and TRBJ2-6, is NAGVMQNPRHLVRRRGQEARLRCSPMKGHSHVYWYRQLPEEGLKFMVYLQKENIIDESGMPKERFSAEFPKEGPSILRIQQVVRGDSAAYFCASSPPGLATGANVLTFGAGSRLTVL.

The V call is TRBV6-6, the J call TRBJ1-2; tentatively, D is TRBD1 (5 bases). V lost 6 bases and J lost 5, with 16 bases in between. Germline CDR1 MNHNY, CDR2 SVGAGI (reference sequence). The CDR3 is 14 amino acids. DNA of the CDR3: TGTGCCAGCAGAATTTCGTCCGCAGGGTATGGCTACACCTTC. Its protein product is CASRISSAGYGYTF.

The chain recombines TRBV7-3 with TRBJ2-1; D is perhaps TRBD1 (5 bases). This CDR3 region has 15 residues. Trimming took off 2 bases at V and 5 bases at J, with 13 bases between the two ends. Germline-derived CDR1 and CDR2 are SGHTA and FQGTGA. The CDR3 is CASSLAGLYNNEQFF. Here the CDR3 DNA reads TGTGCCAGCAGCTTAGCAGGGCTCTATAACAATGAGCAGTTCTTC.

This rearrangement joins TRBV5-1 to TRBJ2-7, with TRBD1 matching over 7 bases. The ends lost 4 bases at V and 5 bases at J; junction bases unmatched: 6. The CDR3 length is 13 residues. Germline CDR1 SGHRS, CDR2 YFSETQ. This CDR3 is CASSRTGPNEQYF. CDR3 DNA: TGCGCCAGCAGCAGGACAGGTCCCAACGAGCAGTACTTC.

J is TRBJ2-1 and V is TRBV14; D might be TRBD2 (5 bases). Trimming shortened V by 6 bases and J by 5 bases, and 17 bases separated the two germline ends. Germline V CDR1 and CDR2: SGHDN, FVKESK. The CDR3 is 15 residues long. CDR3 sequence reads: CASSPWAGANNEQFF. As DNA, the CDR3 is TGTGCCAGCAGTCCCTGGGCGGGTGCTAACAATGAGCAGTTCTTC.

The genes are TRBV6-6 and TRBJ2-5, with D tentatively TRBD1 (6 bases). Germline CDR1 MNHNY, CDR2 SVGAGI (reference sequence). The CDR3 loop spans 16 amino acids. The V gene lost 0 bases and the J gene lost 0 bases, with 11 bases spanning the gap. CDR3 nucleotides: TGTGCCAGCAGTTACTCGGGACAAGTGTACCAAGAGACCCAGTACTTC. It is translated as CASSYSGQVYQETQYF.

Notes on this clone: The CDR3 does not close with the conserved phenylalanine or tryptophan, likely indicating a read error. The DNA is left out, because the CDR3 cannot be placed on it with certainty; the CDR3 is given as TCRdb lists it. CDR3 in amino acids: CASSPEDRSLYV. V is TRBV7-9 and J is TRBJ1-2; the table's TRBD1 call for D was not verified on the DNA. The CDR3 spans 12 residues, counting both ends. Germline V gene sequence: CDR1 SEHNR, CDR2 FQNEAQ (reference sequence).

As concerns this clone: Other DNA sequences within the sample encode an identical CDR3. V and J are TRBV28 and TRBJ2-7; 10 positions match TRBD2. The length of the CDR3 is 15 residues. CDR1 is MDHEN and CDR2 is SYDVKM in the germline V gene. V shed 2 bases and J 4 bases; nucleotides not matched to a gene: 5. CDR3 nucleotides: TGTGCCAGCAGTTTAAACCCTAGCGGGAGTTACGAGCAGTACTTC. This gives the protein CASSLNPSGSYEQYF. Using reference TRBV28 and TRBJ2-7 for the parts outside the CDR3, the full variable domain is DVKVTQSSRYLVKRTGEKVFLECVQDMDHENMFWYRQDPGLGLRLIYFSYDVKMKEKGDIPEGYSVSREKKERFSLILESASTNQTSMYLCASSLNPSGSYEQYFGPGTRLTVT.

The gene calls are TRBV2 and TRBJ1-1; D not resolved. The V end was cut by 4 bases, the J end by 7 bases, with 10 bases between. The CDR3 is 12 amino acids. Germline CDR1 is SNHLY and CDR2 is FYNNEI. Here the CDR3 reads CASSVGGFEAFF. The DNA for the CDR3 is TGTGCCAGCAGTGTGGGAGGGTTTGAAGCTTTCTTT. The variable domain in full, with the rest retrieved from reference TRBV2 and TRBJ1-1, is EPEVTQTPSHQVTQMGQEVILRCVPISNHLYFYWYRQILGQKVEFLVSFYNNEISEKSEIFDDQFSVERPDGSNFTLKIRSTKLEDSAMYFCASSVGGFEAFFGQGTRLTVV.

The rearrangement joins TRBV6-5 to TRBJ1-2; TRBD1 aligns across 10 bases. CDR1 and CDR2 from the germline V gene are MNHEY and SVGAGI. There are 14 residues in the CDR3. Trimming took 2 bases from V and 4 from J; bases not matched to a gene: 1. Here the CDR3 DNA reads TGTGCCAGCAGTTACGGACAGGGGGTCTATGGCTACACCTTC. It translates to CASSYGQGVYGYTF.

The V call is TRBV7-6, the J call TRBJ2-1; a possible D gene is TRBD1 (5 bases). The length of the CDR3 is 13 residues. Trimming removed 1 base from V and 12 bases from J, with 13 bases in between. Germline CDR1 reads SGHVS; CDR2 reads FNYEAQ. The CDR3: CASSLEGISRQFF. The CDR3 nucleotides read TGTGCCAGCAGCTTAGAGGGGATATCCCGGCAGTTCTTC.

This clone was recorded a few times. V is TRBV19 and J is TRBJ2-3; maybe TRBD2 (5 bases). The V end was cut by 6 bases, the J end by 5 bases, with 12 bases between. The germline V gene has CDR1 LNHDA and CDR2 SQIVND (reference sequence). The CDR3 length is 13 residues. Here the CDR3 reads CASRDSVGDTQYF. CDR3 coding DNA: TGTGCCAGTAGGGACTCAGTCGGAGATACGCAGTATTTT.

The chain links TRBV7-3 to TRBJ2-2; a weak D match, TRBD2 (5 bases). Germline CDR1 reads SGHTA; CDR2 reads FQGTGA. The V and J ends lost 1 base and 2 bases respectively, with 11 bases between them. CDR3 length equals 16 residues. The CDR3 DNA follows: TGTGCCAGCAGCTTAAAGGCGGGCGCAAACACCGGGGAGCTGTTTTTT. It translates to CASSLKAGANTGELFF.

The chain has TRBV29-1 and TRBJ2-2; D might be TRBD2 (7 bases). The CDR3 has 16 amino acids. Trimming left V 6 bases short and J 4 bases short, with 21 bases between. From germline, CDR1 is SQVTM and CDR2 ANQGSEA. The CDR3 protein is CSVAGAHPGGTGELFF. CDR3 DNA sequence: TGCAGCGTGGCAGGGGCCCACCCGGGAGGCACCGGGGAGCTGTTTTTT.

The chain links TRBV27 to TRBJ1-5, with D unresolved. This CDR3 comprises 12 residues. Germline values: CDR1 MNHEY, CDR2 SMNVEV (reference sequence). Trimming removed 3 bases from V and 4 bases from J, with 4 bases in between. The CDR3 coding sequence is TGTGCCAGCAGTTTTCTAAATCAGCCCCAGCATTTT. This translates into CASSFLNQPQHF.

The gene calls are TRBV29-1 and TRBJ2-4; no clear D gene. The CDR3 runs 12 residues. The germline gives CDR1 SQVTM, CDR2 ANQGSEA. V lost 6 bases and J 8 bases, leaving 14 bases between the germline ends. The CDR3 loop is CSVRIPGDIQYF. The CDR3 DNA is TGCAGCGTCCGAATCCCTGGAGACATTCAGTACTTC.

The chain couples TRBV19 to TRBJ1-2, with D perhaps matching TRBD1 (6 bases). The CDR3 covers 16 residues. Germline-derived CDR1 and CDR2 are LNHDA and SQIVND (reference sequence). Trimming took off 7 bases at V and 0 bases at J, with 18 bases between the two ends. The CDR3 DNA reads TGTGCCAGTACCCTGTCCCGGACAGATTCTAACTATGGCTACACCTTC. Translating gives CASTLSRTDSNYGYTF.

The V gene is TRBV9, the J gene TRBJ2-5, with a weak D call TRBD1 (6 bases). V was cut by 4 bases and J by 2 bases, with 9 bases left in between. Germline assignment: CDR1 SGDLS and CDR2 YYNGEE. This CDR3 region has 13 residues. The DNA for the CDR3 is TGTGCCAGCAGCCTCAGGGGTCAAGAGACCCAGTACTTC. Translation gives CASSLRGQETQYF.